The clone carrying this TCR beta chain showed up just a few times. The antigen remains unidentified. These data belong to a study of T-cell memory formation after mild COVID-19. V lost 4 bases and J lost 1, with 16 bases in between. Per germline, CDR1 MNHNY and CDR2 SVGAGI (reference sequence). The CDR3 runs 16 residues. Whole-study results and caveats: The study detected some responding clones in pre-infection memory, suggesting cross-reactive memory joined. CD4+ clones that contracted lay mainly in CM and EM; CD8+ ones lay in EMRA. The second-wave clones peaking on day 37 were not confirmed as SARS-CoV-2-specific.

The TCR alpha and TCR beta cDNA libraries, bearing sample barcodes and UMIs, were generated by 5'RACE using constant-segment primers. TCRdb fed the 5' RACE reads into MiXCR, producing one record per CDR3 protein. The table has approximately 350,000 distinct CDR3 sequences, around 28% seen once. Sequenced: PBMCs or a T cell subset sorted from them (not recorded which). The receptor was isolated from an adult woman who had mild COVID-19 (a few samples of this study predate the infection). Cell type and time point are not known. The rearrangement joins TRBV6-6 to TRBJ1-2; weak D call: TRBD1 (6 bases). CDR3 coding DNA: TGTGCCAGCAGTTCCCCCCGAGGGGGAGATAACTATGGCTACACCTTC. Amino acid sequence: CASSSPRGGDNYGYTF.